This T cell receptor beta chain was retrieved from a study of response to subunit inactivated influenza vaccine (dated by TCRdb to 2016 to 2018). Study-level background: Deep quantitative T cell receptor repertoire profiling was used in the study to track responses to a trivalent subunit inactivated influenza vaccine. Beyond this particular receptor, the publication reports: It was suggested by the authors that each seasonal influenza vaccination may recruit only a limited number of new T cells.

Only one count was recorded for this clonotype. No antigen is known for it. Base qualities are not at hand, and no much larger clone is one base apart. Resting on one read, the evidence is weak. Preparation of the library involved RT-PCR. Sequenced using an Illumina HiSeq 2500. The public reads were reprocessed in TCRdb via fastp at Q25 and MiXCR, keeping in-frame beta chains. Each entry merges the rows of one CDR3 protein and shows their most common DNA and genes. Counted in this sample were 750,000 to 850,000 distinct CDR3 sequences; around 20% of them appeared once. The ten largest clones take up about a tenth of the sample. V loses 4 bases, J loses 3 bases, and the germline ends lie 10 bases apart. From a lookup of the germline V gene, CDR1 and CDR2 are MGHRA and YSYEKL. The CDR3 sequence holds 13 residues, the cysteine and phenylalanine included. CDR3 DNA is the only sequence kept; it has 39 bases, read in frame from the first base.

Sequencing used PBMCs from blood, obtained around 5 days after vaccination. The sequence derives from a man aged 50 to 59 who received an inactivated influenza vaccine. Donor details come from another sample of the same person, matched by shared clones. The chain links TRBV4-1 with TRBJ2-7; confidence is insufficient to name the D gene. Here the CDR3 is given as CASSRESSYEQYF. The sequence in DNA is TGCGCCAGCAGCCGAGAATCCAGCTACGAGCAGTACTTC.